The next 20 T cell receptor beta chains were all read from a single sample in a study of T cell clonotyping in hematopoietic cell transplantation. The repertoire was sequenced with immunoSEQ multiplex PCR; TCRdb's copy has only in-frame clones and lacks some. The repertoire holds 16,000 or so clones, with approximately 91% as singletons. The specimen sequenced was peripheral blood mononuclear cells. The receptors come from a man in his forties or fifties in good health. Some clones in this sample may be carry-over from other donors' samples.

The genes are TRBV27 and TRBJ1-2; D is ambiguous. Germline CDR1 is MNHEY and CDR2 is SMNVEV (reference sequence). The CDR3 length is 13 residues. V gave up 3 bases and J gave up 2 bases, with 7 bases separating them. CDR3 protein: CASSFNINYGYTF. The CDR3 nucleotides are TGTGCCAGCAGTTTTAACATCAACTATGGCTACACCTTC.

This chain joins TRBV7-8 and TRBJ1-4, with 9 bases fitting TRBD1. The CDR3 spans 14 residues. V shed 0 bases and J 8 bases; nucleotides not matched to a gene: 1. Germline V gene lookup returns CDR1 SGHVS and CDR2 FQNEAQ. CDR3 sequence reads: CASSLAGTGEKLFF. As DNA, the CDR3 is TGTGCCAGCAGCTTAGCGGGGACAGGGGAAAAACTGTTTTTT.

This chain uses TRBV11-3 with TRBJ2-7; TRBD2 is a possible D gene (6 bases). V lost 0 bases to trimming and J lost 4 bases, with 13 bases between them. The germline CDR1 and CDR2 sequences are SGHNT and YENEEA. This CDR3 region has 15 residues. In DNA, the CDR3 is TGTGCCAGCAGCTTAGATCCGGGAGTGATTTACGAGCAGTACTTC. It yields the protein CASSLDPGVIYEQYF.

The genes are TRBV16 and TRBJ1-2; 11 bases are shared with TRBD1. The CDR3 covers 14 residues. Per germline, CDR1 KGHSY and CDR2 FQNENV. The V segment lost 4 bases and the J segment 8 bases; nucleotides outside the gene matches: 6. In DNA, the CDR3 is TGTGCCAGCAGCCCTGGGACAGGGGGAAGGGGCTACACCTTC. This sequence encodes CASSPGTGGRGYTF. Combining the CDR3 with reference TRBV16 and TRBJ1-2 gives the whole variable domain GEEVAQTPKHLVRGEGQKAKLYCAPIKGHSYVFWYQQVLKNEFKFLISFQNENVFDETGMPKERFSAKCLPNSPCSLEIQATKLEDSAVYFCASSPGTGGRGYTFGSGTRLTVV.

This chain joins TRBV27 and TRBJ2-5; D call uncertain. CDR1 is MNHEY, CDR2 SMNVEV, per germline (reference sequence). V lost 2 bases to trimming and J lost 5 bases, with 12 bases between them. This CDR3 is 14 amino acids long. CDR3 in amino acids: CASSLSHRVETQYF. The CDR3 DNA follows: TGTGCCAGCAGTTTAAGCCACCGAGTGGAGACCCAGTACTTC.

The chain is built from TRBV6-5 and TRBJ2-5, with 8 bases that match TRBD1. Germline V gene data show CDR1 as MNHEY and CDR2 as SVGAGI. Trimming took 2 bases from V and 5 from J; bases not matched to a gene: 7. The CDR3 is made up of 15 amino acids. The CDR3 nucleotides read TGTGCCAGCAGTTACGGACAGGGATTATGGGAGACCCAGTACTTC. Amino acids: CASSYGQGLWETQYF.

The V and J genes are TRBV6-5 and TRBJ1-6; D is unresolved. In germline, CDR1 is MNHEY, CDR2 SVGAGI. This CDR3 region has 12 residues. V was shortened by 7 bases and J by 6 bases, with 7 bases between the two germline ends. The CDR3 coding sequence is TGTGCCAGCAAATCCGGTAATTCACCCCTCCACTTT. Its translation: CASKSGNSPLHF.

The chain is built from TRBV10-2 and TRBJ2-7; D perhaps matches TRBD2 (6 bases). Trimming pared 0 bases from V and 0 bases from J, leaving 9 bases between. CDR3 size: 15 residues. In germline, CDR1 is WSHSY, CDR2 SAAADI. The CDR3 spells CASSESSGSSYEQYF. As DNA, the CDR3 is TGCGCCAGCAGTGAGTCGTCCGGGAGCTCCTACGAGCAGTACTTC.

This chain links TRBV29-1 with TRBJ2-1, with TRBD1 matching 7 bases. After removal of 6 bases from V and 6 bases from J, the junction contained 5 bases not matched to a gene. The CDR3 loop spans 12 amino acids. Germline CDR1 SQVTM, CDR2 ANQGSEA. CDR3: CSVGDRVNEQFF. The CDR3, as DNA: TGCAGCGTCGGAGACAGGGTCAATGAGCAGTTCTTC.

The chain employs TRBV6-1 and TRBJ1-4; D gene uncertain. The CDR3 has 12 residues. The germline CDR1 and CDR2 sequences are MNHNS and SASEGT. Deletions cut 6 bases from V and 4 bases from J, with 6 bases between. DNA of the CDR3: TGTGCCAGCAGAGGGCTTAATGAAAAACTGTTTTTT. This codes for CASRGLNEKLFF.

V is TRBV19 and J is TRBJ2-7, with D possibly matching TRBD2 (6 bases). Germline V gene sequence: CDR1 LNHDA, CDR2 SQIVND (reference sequence). The CDR3 covers 14 residues. Deletions cut 8 bases from V and 5 bases from J, with 19 bases between. CDR3: CASRKYGGLDEQYF. Here the CDR3 DNA reads TGTGCCAGTCGAAAGTACGGGGGTTTGGACGAGCAGTACTTC.

V is TRBV25-1 and J is TRBJ1-1; D is perhaps TRBD1 (5 bases). V was cut by 4 bases and J by 5 bases, with 11 bases left in between. Germline assignment: CDR1 MGHDK and CDR2 SYGVNS. The CDR3 is 13 residues long. The CDR3 coding sequence is TGTGCCAGCAGTGTCGGGGCGCTAACTGAAGCTTTCTTT. Protein product: CASSVGALTEAFF.

V is TRBV20-1 and J is TRBJ1-1, with D perhaps TRBD1 (5 bases). Germline V gives CDR1 DFQATT, CDR2 SNEGSKA (reference sequence). The length of the CDR3 is 11 residues. The V end was cut by 6 bases, the J end by 5 bases, with 10 bases between. The CDR3 coding sequence is TGCAGTGCATTCAGGGCGACTGAAGCTTTCTTT. This encodes CSAFRATEAFF.

The V gene is TRBV4-1, the J gene TRBJ1-1, with unresolved D. V was cut by 4 bases and J by 1 base, with 13 bases left in between. Per germline, CDR1 MGHRA and CDR2 YSYEKL. The CDR3 sequence is 15 residues long. The CDR3 sequence: CASSRRPNRNTEAFF. The CDR3, as DNA: TGCGCCAGCAGCCGCCGACCGAACAGGAACACTGAAGCTTTCTTT.

The chain is built from TRBV10-3 and TRBJ2-7, with 8 bases identical to TRBD1. There are 16 residues in the CDR3. Germline CDR1 reads ENHRY; CDR2 reads SYGVKD. The trim removed 3 bases at V and 5 bases at J, leaving 12 bases unmatched. For the CDR3, the DNA is TGTGCCATCAGTGACCCCGCGACAGGGGATTGGAACGAGCAGTACTTC. It is translated as CAISDPATGDWNEQYF.

J is TRBJ2-6 and V is TRBV6-1; D gene ambiguous. The germline CDR1 and CDR2 sequences are MNHNS and SASEGT. V shed 8 bases and J shed 0 bases, with 8 bases lying between them. The CDR3 runs 14 residues. CDR3 nucleotide sequence: TGTGCCAGCGGAGACTTCTCTGGGGCCAACGTCCTGACTTTC. Its translation is CASGDFSGANVLTF.

V gene TRBV10-3 combines with J gene TRBJ2-7, with D unclear. Looked up from germline, CDR1 is ENHRY and CDR2 is SYGVKD. Trimming left V 2 bases short and J 6 bases short, with 5 bases between. The CDR3 runs 11 residues. The CDR3 spells CAISELGEQYF. DNA of the CDR3: TGTGCCATCAGTGAGCTGGGCGAGCAGTACTTC.

The gene calls are TRBV5-8 and TRBJ2-1, with 11 nucleotides matching TRBD1. This CDR3 is built from 18 residues. Germline CDR1 and CDR2: SGHTS and YDEGEE. V lost 3 bases to trimming and J lost 0 bases; unmatched junction nucleotides: 8. The CDR3 DNA is TGTGCCAGCAGCTCGGGACAGGGGGGAGAAAGCTCCTACAATGAGCAGTTCTTC. Translation gives CASSSGQGGESSYNEQFF.

The chain has TRBV19 and TRBJ1-5; 7 nucleotides match TRBD1. This CDR3 spans 16 amino acids. V trimming: 7 bases; J trimming: 1 base; junction bases outside the gene matches: 10. Per the germline V gene, CDR1 is LNHDA and CDR2 is SQIVND (reference sequence). The CDR3 sequence is CASNRVGGSSNQPQHF. CDR3 sequence (DNA): TGTGCCAGTAATAGGGTAGGGGGCTCGAGCAATCAGCCCCAGCATTTT.

This rearrangement joins TRBV7-2 to TRBJ1-2, with D perhaps matching TRBD1 (5 bases). There are 15 residues in the CDR3. V was shortened by 5 bases and J by 5 bases, with 18 bases between the two germline ends. Germline V gene sequence: CDR1 SGHTA, CDR2 FQGNSA. Here the CDR3 reads CASSPVVGEGYGYTF. For the CDR3, the DNA is TGTGCCAGCAGCCCTGTAGTAGGGGAAGGGTATGGCTACACCTTC.